This TCR beta chain was identified in a study of vaccination effects on CD4 cells after COVID-19. Study as a whole: Wells each received 1.8 million or so PBMC, cultured with approximately 9.7 IU/ml IL-2 and 10 ug/ml peptides.

The culture ran for around 10 days before CD4+ T cells were isolated. Every participant took two doses of the BNT162b2 or mRNA-1273 vaccine. Details on this clone: The antigen is unknown.

Repertoires were generated with immunoSEQ multiplex PCR, while TCRdb's copy carries only in-frame clones and drops some. Found here are 42,000 or so clones, approximately 70% of them singletons; the top ten hold under 10%. The TCR comes from a human donor who received a COVID-19 vaccine. The material sequenced was CD4+ T cells from PBMCs cultured without peptide, taken after COVID-19 vaccination.

In nucleotides, the CDR3 is TGTGCTAGTGGTTTGATAGGGGATCAAAACCGGGATGAGCAGTTCTTC. This gives the protein CASGLIGDQNRDEQFF. The genes are TRBV12-5 and TRBJ2-1; a possible D gene is TRBD1 (5 bases). The ends were cut back, 2 bases at V and 8 bases at J, with 19 bases in the middle. The CDR3 extends over 16 amino acids. CDR1 is LGHNT and CDR2 is FRNRAP in the germline V gene. Full variable domain (missing parts from reference TRBV12-5 and TRBJ2-1): DARVTQTPRHKVTEMGQEVTMRCQPILGHNTVFWYRQTMMQGLELLAYFRNRAPLDDSGMPKDRFSAEMPDATLATLKIQPSEPRDSAVYFCASGLIGDQNRDEQFFGPGTRLTVL.